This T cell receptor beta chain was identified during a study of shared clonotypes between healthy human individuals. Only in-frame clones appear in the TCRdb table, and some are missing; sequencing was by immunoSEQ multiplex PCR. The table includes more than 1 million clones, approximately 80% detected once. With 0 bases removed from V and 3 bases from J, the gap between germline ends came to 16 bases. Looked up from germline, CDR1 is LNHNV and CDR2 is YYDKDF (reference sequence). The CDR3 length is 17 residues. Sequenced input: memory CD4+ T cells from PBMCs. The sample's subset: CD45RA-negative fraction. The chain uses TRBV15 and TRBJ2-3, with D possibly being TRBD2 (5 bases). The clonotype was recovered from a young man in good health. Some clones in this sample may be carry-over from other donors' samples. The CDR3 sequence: CATSRDWGAGKTDTQYF. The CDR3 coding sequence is TGTGCCACCAGCAGAGATTGGGGAGCCGGAAAGACAGATACGCAGTATTTT. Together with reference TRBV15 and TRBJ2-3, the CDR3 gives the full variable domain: DAMVIQNPRYQVTQFGKPVTLSCSQTLNHNVMYWYQQKSSQAPKLLFHYYDKDFNNEADTPDNFQSRRPNTSFCFLDIRSPGLGDTAMYLCATSRDWGAGKTDTQYFGPGTRLTVL.